These 8 T cell receptor beta chains came from one sample sequenced in a study of blood T cells in healthy people across ages. It was with a sample-barcoded 5' primer and a J-beta primer mix that a second PCR of about 6 to 12 cycles was run. TCRdb recomputed calls from the 5' RACE reads with MiXCR, one row per CDR3 protein. The table has 700,000 or so distinct CDR3 sequences, around 38% seen once. Sequencing was performed on blood. Source of these receptors: a man older than 75 in good health.

This clonotype was seen a handful of times. This rearrangement joins TRBV28 to TRBJ2-3, with TRBD2 identical over 14 bases. J gave up 2 bases and V 11 bases, and 12 bases lay outside the gene matches. Looked up from germline, CDR1 is MDHEN and CDR2 is SYDVKM. The CDR3 covers 17 residues. The CDR3 reads CAGPGTSGRTSTDTQYF. CDR3 sequence (DNA): TGTGCCGGACCCGGGACTAGCGGGAGAACCTCCACAGATACGCAGTATTTT.

The gene calls are TRBV20-1 and TRBJ2-1; 9 nucleotides line up with TRBD2. The CDR3 covers 14 residues. Germline lookup yields CDR1 DFQATT and CDR2 SNEGSKA (reference sequence). With 1 base clipped from V and 4 bases from J, the junction kept 2 bases outside the gene matches. The CDR3 protein is CSARGGRAYNEQFF. DNA of the CDR3: TGCAGTGCTAGAGGCGGGAGGGCTTACAATGAGCAGTTCTTC.

V usage is TRBV28 and J usage is TRBJ2-1; TRBD1 matches at 9 bases. This CDR3 is built from 20 residues. CDR1 and CDR2 (germline): MDHEN, SYDVKM. J was trimmed by 0 bases and V by 6 bases; bases with no gene match: 18. CDR3 coding DNA: TGTGCCAGCAGCGTAACAGGGGGCATTAAGAGGGCCAGCTCCTACAATGAGCAGTTCTTC. Its translation: CASSVTGGIKRASSYNEQFF.

This clonotype was seen at least ten times. The chain recombines TRBV12-3 or TRBV12-4 with TRBJ2-7, with TRBD1 identical over 9 bases. V shed 5 bases and J 4 bases; nucleotides not matched to a gene: 15. This CDR3 has 17 amino acids. The CDR3 sequence is CASSARPWDRDLYEQYF. The CDR3 DNA follows: TGTGCCAGCAGTGCCCGACCTTGGGACAGGGATCTTTACGAGCAGTACTTC.

The chain joins TRBV12-3 or TRBV12-4 to TRBJ2-1; perhaps TRBD2 as D (6 bases). Trimming shortened V by 1 base and J by 13 bases, and 29 bases separated the two germline ends. The CDR3 consists of 18 residues. The CDR3 protein is CASSLVVFGGDRDRKQFF. The CDR3 bases are TGTGCCAGCAGTTTAGTCGTTTTCGGAGGGGATCGGGATAGGAAACAGTTCTTC.

The table lists this clonotype with a few counts. V gene TRBV7-2 combines with J gene TRBJ2-3, with D perhaps matching TRBD2 (6 bases). CDR1 is SGHTA and CDR2 is FQGNSA in the germline V gene. The CDR3 loop spans 13 amino acids. V gave up 5 bases and J gave up 9 bases, with 15 bases separating them. The CDR3 is CASSRDLGVTQYF. The CDR3 DNA is TGTGCCAGCAGCAGGGACTTGGGGGTCACGCAGTATTTT.

The chain recombines TRBV6-2 or TRBV6-3 with TRBJ2-7; maybe TRBD2 (5 bases). The J call may be incorrect, as the DNA end agrees better with TRBJ2-5. Germline V gene data show CDR1 as MNHEY and CDR2 as SVGEGT. CDR3 length equals 14 residues. Here the CDR3 DNA reads TGTGCCAGCACCTCCAGCGGACTTTCAGAGACCCAGTACTTC. It encodes CASTSSGLSETQYF.

In its sample, this clonotype was seen a few times. The V and J genes are TRBV28 and TRBJ2-5, with 7 bases aligning to TRBD1. The ends lost 7 bases at V and 1 base at J; junction bases unmatched: 9. CDR3 length equals 15 residues. Germline assignment: CDR1 MDHEN and CDR2 SYDVKM. Written as DNA, the CDR3 is TGTGCCAGCACTTCTCCCTCAGGGGGCCAAGAGACCCAGTACTTC. Residues: CASTSPSGGQETQYF. The complete variable domain, with remaining parts taken from reference TRBV28 and TRBJ2-5, reads DVKVTQSSRYLVKRTGEKVFLECVQDMDHENMFWYRQDPGLGLRLIYFSYDVKMKEKGDIPEGYSVSREKKERFSLILESASTNQTSMYLCASTSPSGGQETQYFGPGTRLLVL.